The source of this T cell receptor (beta chain) is a study of shared clonotypes between healthy human individuals. Naive CD8 isolation took CD45RO-negative cells positively selected for CCR7 and excluded terminally differentiated effector memory CD45RA+ cells. This clone has a single count. TCRdb's copy holds only in-frame clones and misses some; the assay was immunoSEQ multiplex PCR. The sample has about 1,900,000 clones; just under 95% are singletons. This CDR3 contains 16 residues. V lost 1 base to trimming and J lost 2 bases; unmatched junction nucleotides: 7. Germline CDR1 SGHAT, CDR2 FQNNGV. The chain employs TRBV11-2 and TRBJ2-7; 8 bases fit TRBD2. The material sequenced was naive CD8+ T cells sorted from blood. This TCR derives from a man in his late teens or twenties in good health. The DNA for the CDR3 is TGTGCCAGCAGCTTAGCTGGGCGGGGGGAAACCTACGAGCAGTACTTC. It codes for CASSLAGRGETYEQYF.